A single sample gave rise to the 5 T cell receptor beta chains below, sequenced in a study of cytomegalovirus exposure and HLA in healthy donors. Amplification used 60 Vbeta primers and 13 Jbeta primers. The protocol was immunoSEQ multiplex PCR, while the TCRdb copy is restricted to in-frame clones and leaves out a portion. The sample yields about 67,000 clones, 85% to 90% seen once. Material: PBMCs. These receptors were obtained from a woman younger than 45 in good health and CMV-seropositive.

The CDR3 here is CASSLTTGTGGGGYTF. CDR3 nucleotides: TGTGCCAGCAGCTTGACGACCGGGACAGGGGGCGGTGGCTACACCTTC. This chain connects TRBV5-5 to TRBJ1-2; the match to TRBD1 covers 12 bases. The trim removed 1 base at V and 7 bases at J, leaving 8 bases unmatched. The V gene's germline CDR1 is SGHKS and CDR2 YYEKEE (reference sequence). The CDR3 extends over 16 amino acids.

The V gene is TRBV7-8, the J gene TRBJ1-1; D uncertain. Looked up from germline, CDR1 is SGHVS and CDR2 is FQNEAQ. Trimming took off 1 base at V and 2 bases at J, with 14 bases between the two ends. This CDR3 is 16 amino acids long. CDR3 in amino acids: CASSLEPPRFNTEAFF. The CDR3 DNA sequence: TGTGCCAGCAGCTTAGAGCCCCCAAGATTTAACACTGAAGCTTTCTTT.

The CDR3 DNA follows: TGTGCCAGCAGTTTAGGCAGGACCGGGGAGCTGTTTTTT. This translates into CASSLGRTGELFF. The chain is built from TRBV27 and TRBJ2-2; D gene ambiguous. Germline CDR1 is MNHEY and CDR2 is SMNVEV (reference sequence). V lost 2 bases and J lost 5, with 6 bases in between. CDR3 length: 13 residues.

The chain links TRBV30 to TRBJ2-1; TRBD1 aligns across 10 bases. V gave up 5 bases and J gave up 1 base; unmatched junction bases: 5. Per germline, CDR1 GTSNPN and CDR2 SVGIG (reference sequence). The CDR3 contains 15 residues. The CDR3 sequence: CAWGGTGDSYNEQFF. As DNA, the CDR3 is TGTGCCTGGGGGGGGACAGGGGATTCCTACAATGAGCAGTTCTTC.

The CDR3 region has the DNA TGTGCCAGCAGTTTACTAAGCGGAAATTACAATGAGCAGTTCTTC. Protein: CASSLLSGNYNEQFF. The chain joins TRBV28 to TRBJ2-1; D might be TRBD2 (5 bases). Germline assignment: CDR1 MDHEN and CDR2 SYDVKM. CDR3 size: 15 residues. The germline V and J ends were trimmed by 2 bases and 4 bases, with 12 bases remaining between them. The full variable domain, in which reference TRBV28 and TRBJ2-1 provide the parts outside the CDR3, is DVKVTQSSRYLVKRTGEKVFLECVQDMDHENMFWYRQDPGLGLRLIYFSYDVKMKEKGDIPEGYSVSREKKERFSLILESASTNQTSMYLCASSLLSGNYNEQFFGPGTRLTVL.